A selection of T cell receptor beta chains follows, all from one sample in a study of blood T cells in healthy people across ages. TCRdb reprocessed the 5' RACE reads via MiXCR and lists one record per CDR3 protein. This table holds roughly 930,000 distinct CDR3 sequences, 40% to 60% found once. The sample consisted of blood. These receptors were collected from a man aged 30 to 39 in good health. CDR3s include the opening cysteine and the closing phenylalanine or tryptophan. The D gene is left open where the match is weak. Clone size is not always given. Where it is, it says once, few, many or a class for expanded clones.

v_gene	j_gene	abundance	d_gene	CDR3aa	CDR3nt
TRBV27	TRBJ2-7	once	NA	CDSSLDSHYEQYF	TGTGACAGCAGTTTAGACAGCCACTACGAGCAGTACTTC
TRBV4-1	TRBJ2-2	NA	NA	CASSQDEGTAGELFF	TGCGCCAGCAGCCAAGACGAGGGGACTGCGGGGGAGCTGTTTTTT
TRBV7-2	TRBJ1-3	NA	NA	CASSVEGGWNTIYF	TGTGCCAGCAGCGTAGAAGGCGGGTGGAACACCATATATTTT
TRBV5-1	TRBJ2-7	NA	NA	CASSLAVGDLSYEQYF	TGCGCCAGCAGCTTGGCCGTAGGGGACCTCTCCTACGAGCAGTACTTC
TRBV14	TRBJ2-2	NA	NA	CASSQDPTGGELFF	TGTGCCAGCAGCCAAGATCCCACCGGCGGGGAGCTGTTTTTT
TRBV4-1	TRBJ2-7	few	TRBD1	CASSQIPGQGAYEQYF	TGCGCCAGCAGCCAAATTCCGGGACAGGGGGCTTACGAGCAGTACTTC
TRBV11-3	TRBJ2-1	NA	NA	CASSPLGRGSYNEQFF	TGTGCCAGCAGCCCCCTGGGGCGCGGGTCCTACAATGAGCAGTTCTTC
TRBV3-1	TRBJ2-7	NA	TRBD2	CASSQDFGLAEYEQYF	TGTGCCAGCAGCCAAGATTTCGGACTAGCGGAATACGAGCAGTACTTC
TRBV5-1	TRBJ1-4	few	NA	CASSDGQKEKLFF	TGCGCCAGCAGCGACGGACAGAAAGAAAAACTGTTTTTT
TRBV27	TRBJ2-7	many	TRBD1	CASSFSGQGSYEQYF	TGTGCCAGCAGTTTTTCGGGACAGGGGTCCTACGAGCAGTACTTC
TRBV4-1	TRBJ2-7	few	NA	CASRRDAGSSYEQYF	TGCGCCAGCAGACGCGACGCAGGGAGCTCCTACGAGCAGTACTTC
TRBV7-2	TRBJ2-1	NA	NA	CASSARLGVQFF	TGTGCCAGCAGCGCCCGACTGGGGGTGCAGTTCTTC
TRBV27	TRBJ2-5	NA	NA	CASTIRPGGGETQYF	TGTGCCAGCACCATCCGTCCCGGGGGTGGCGAGACCCAGTACTTC
TRBV7-2	TRBJ2-6	NA	NA	CASSPQWDSGANVLTF	TGTGCCAGCAGCCCCCAGTGGGACTCTGGGGCCAACGTCCTGACTTTC
TRBV18	TRBJ1-1	NA	NA	CASSPSQTVMNTEAFF	TGTGCCAGCTCACCATCGCAGACAGTTATGAACACTGAAGCTTTCTTT
TRBV5-1	TRBJ1-2	NA	TRBD1	CASSSGQGKGYTF	TGCGCCAGCAGCTCGGGACAGGGAAAAGGCTACACCTTC
TRBV7-2	TRBJ2-4	once	NA	CASSLRTQRMAKNIQYF	TGTGCCAGCAGCTTACGGACCCAAAGGATGGCCAAAAACATTCAGTACTTC
TRBV10-3	TRBJ2-7	NA	TRBD1	CAIRGQGVYEQYF	TGTGCCATCAGGGGACAGGGGGTCTACGAGCAGTACTTC
TRBV20-1	TRBJ1-6	many	TRBD1	CSARDRSSYNSPLHF	TGCAGTGCTAGGGACAGGAGCTCCTATAATTCACCCCTCCACTTT
TRBV4-3	TRBJ2-1	NA	TRBD1	CASSQGAGGNEQFF	TGCGCCAGCAGCCAAGGAGCAGGGGGCAATGAGCAGTTCTTC
TRBV20-1	TRBJ1-1	NA	TRBD1	CSARETGRTEAFF	TGCAGTGCTAGAGAGACAGGGCGCACTGAAGCTTTCTTT
TRBV12-3/TRBV12-4	TRBJ1-4	few	NA	CASSPSVRAEKLFF	TGTGCCAGCAGTCCTTCGGTACGGGCTGAAAAACTGTTTTTT
TRBV29-1	TRBJ1-2	NA	NA	CSAHQGPNYGYTF	TGCAGCGCCCACCAGGGGCCTAACTATGGCTACACCTTC
TRBV28	TRBJ1-1	NA	NA	CASREIAEAFF	TGTGCCAGCAGGGAAATAGCTGAAGCTTTCTTT
TRBV27	TRBJ1-2	NA	TRBD1	CASSLLQGGGGYTF	TGTGCCAGCAGTTTATTGCAGGGGGGAGGTGGCTACACCTTC
TRBV3-1	TRBJ2-7	NA	NA	CASSQEGWGYEQYF	TGTGCCAGCAGCCAAGAAGGGTGGGGCTACGAGCAGTACTTC
TRBV12-3/TRBV12-4	TRBJ2-3	NA	NA	CASSFELGLGATDTQYF	TGTGCCAGCAGTTTTGAACTAGGGTTGGGTGCCACAGATACGCAGTATTTT
TRBV6-2/TRBV6-3	TRBJ2-7	once	NA	CASSNPGEREQYF	TGTGCCAGCAGTAACCCAGGGGAACGCGAGCAGTACTTC
TRBV9	TRBJ2-2	few	NA	CASSLQGAGELFF	TGTGCCAGCAGCTTACAGGGAGCCGGGGAGCTGTTTTTT
TRBV7-2	TRBJ1-1	NA	NA	CASSRYSIMNTEAFF	TGTGCCAGCAGCAGATACTCCATTATGAACACTGAAGCTTTCTTT
TRBV12-3/TRBV12-4	TRBJ2-5	few	TRBD1	CASSAPDRPETQYF	TGTGCCAGCAGTGCCCCGGACAGGCCGGAGACCCAGTACTTC
TRBV6-2/TRBV6-3	TRBJ1-1	NA	TRBD1	CASREDLQGVNTEAFF	TGTGCCAGCAGGGAGGACCTACAGGGGGTAAACACTGAAGCTTTCTTT
TRBV4-2	TRBJ1-6	few	NA	CASSQEEQGGVSSPLHF	TGTGCCAGCAGCCAAGAGGAACAGGGCGGTGTTTCCTCACCCCTCCACTTT
TRBV20-1	TRBJ1-5	NA	TRBD1	CSATGQGVSQQPQHF	TGCAGTGCAACAGGACAGGGGGTATCACAACAGCCCCAGCATTTT
TRBV28	TRBJ2-4	NA	NA	CASGPQSQYF	TGTGCCAGTGGGCCCCAGAGCCAGTACTTC
TRBV20-1	TRBJ2-5	NA	NA	CSARDSDRETQYF	TGCAGTGCTAGAGATTCCGATCGAGAGACCCAGTACTTC
TRBV5-1	TRBJ2-3	NA	NA	CASRLDRGTQYF	TGCGCCAGCAGGCTCGACCGGGGTACGCAGTATTTT
TRBV4-2	TRBJ2-3	NA	TRBD2	CASSQRTSGGIQDTQYF	TGTGCCAGCAGCCAAAGGACTAGCGGGGGGATTCAAGATACGCAGTATTTT
TRBV5-1	TRBJ1-5	NA	NA	CASSWGDGDQPQHF	TGTGCCAGCAGCTGGGGTGACGGTGATCAGCCCCAGCATTTT
TRBV20-1	TRBJ1-1	few	TRBD1	CSARTGRTDTEAFF	TGCAGTGCACGGACAGGGAGGACGGACACTGAAGCTTTCTTT
TRBV5-4	TRBJ1-4	NA	TRBD1	CASSLQGAGTNEKLFF	TGTGCCAGCAGCTTGCAGGGGGCTGGAACTAATGAAAAACTGTTTTTT
TRBV29-1	TRBJ1-5	NA	NA	CSYSEARNQPQHF	TGCAGCTACTCGGAGGCTAGAAATCAGCCCCAGCATTTT
TRBV7-2	TRBJ1-2	once	TRBD1	CASSLEGTGTYGYTF	TGTGCCAGCAGCTTAGAAGGGACAGGGACCTATGGCTACACCTTC
TRBV2	TRBJ2-5	NA	NA	CASILGETQYF	TGTGCCAGCATCCTCGGGGAGACCCAGTACTTC
TRBV20-1	TRBJ2-6	NA	NA	CSARTGTGSGANVLTF	TGCAGTGCCCGTACAGGGACGGGGTCTGGGGCCAACGTCCTGACTTTC
TRBV6-5	TRBJ1-4	NA	NA	CASSYSPGGGEKLFF	TGTGCCAGCAGTTACTCGCCGGGAGGGGGTGAAAAACTGTTTTTT
TRBV6-6	TRBJ2-7	once	NA	CASYKEALASPYEQYF	TGTGCCAGCTATAAAGAGGCCCTCGCCAGTCCCTACGAGCAGTACTTC
TRBV5-1	TRBJ2-1	NA	TRBD2	CASSRDAGGNEQFF	TGCGCCAGCAGTCGCGATGCGGGGGGCAATGAGCAGTTCTTC
TRBV2	TRBJ2-1	NA	NA	CASSGVGTWEQFF	TGTGCCAGCAGTGGAGTAGGCACATGGGAGCAGTTCTTC
TRBV20-1	TRBJ2-1	many	TRBD2	CSARGPSGGAFYNEQFF	TGCAGTGCTAGAGGTCCTAGCGGGGGGGCCTTCTACAATGAGCAGTTCTTC
TRBV20-1	TRBJ2-5	NA	NA	CSARVTGAVGTQYF	TGCAGTGCTAGAGTCACTGGGGCAGTCGGGACCCAGTACTTC
TRBV5-1	TRBJ1-1	NA	TRBD1	CASSSGQGADEAFF	TGCGCCAGCAGCTCCGGACAGGGGGCTGATGAAGCTTTCTTT
TRBV7-2	TRBJ1-1	NA	NA	CASSWTRSVEAFF	TGTGCCAGCAGCTGGACTAGAAGTGTTGAAGCTTTCTTT
TRBV20-1	TRBJ1-1	NA	TRBD1	CSAPGTGKMSTEAFF	TGCAGTGCCCCCGGGACAGGGAAGATGAGCACTGAAGCTTTCTTT
TRBV7-9	TRBJ2-7	NA	TRBD1	CASSSQGAPTYEQYF	TGTGCCAGCAGCTCACAGGGGGCCCCCACCTACGAGCAGTACTTC
TRBV5-1	TRBJ2-1	NA	NA	CASRDRPRSDNEQFF	TGCGCCAGCAGAGACCGACCTCGAAGCGACAATGAGCAGTTCTTC
TRBV7-2	TRBJ1-4	NA	TRBD1	CASSLTGTANEKLFF	TGTGCCAGCAGCTTGACCGGGACAGCTAATGAAAAACTGTTTTTT
TRBV7-9	TRBJ2-3	once	TRBD1	CASRRTGVTDTQYF	TGTGCCAGCAGGAGGACAGGGGTCACAGATACGCAGTATTTT